The rows below give T cell receptor beta chains drawn from one sample of a study of T-cell memory formation after mild COVID-19. A single record per CDR3 protein comes from TCRdb applying MiXCR to the 5' RACE reads. Here the sample spans 85,000 to 120,000 distinct CDR3 sequences, 12% being singletons. Input material: PBMCs or a T cell subset sorted from them (not recorded which). These receptors originate from an adult woman who had mild COVID-19 (a few samples of this study predate the infection). Cell type and time point are not known. Both conserved end residues are part of each CDR3. The order of the fields is D gene, V gene, CDR3 length, clone size, CDR3 protein. The D gene is left open where the match is weak. Part of the rows lack a size; the others show once, few, many or a class for expanded clones.

d_gene: TRBD2
v_gene: TRBV7-2
len: 15
abundance: many
CDR3aa: CASSSLAASTDTQYF

d_gene: -
v_gene: TRBV24-1
len: 17
abundance: -
CDR3aa: CATSDSSVKTEAAEAFF

d_gene: TRBD1
v_gene: TRBV25-1
len: 13
abundance: -
CDR3aa: CASSATGATEAFF

d_gene: -
v_gene: TRBV4-2
len: 15
abundance: -
CDR3aa: CASSPTETQRGELFF

d_gene: -
v_gene: TRBV7-6
len: 18
abundance: -
CDR3aa: CASSAIFDSEGLSNGYTF

d_gene: -
v_gene: TRBV7-3
len: 13
abundance: -
CDR3aa: CASSQSASLGYTF

d_gene: -
v_gene: TRBV5-6
len: 15
abundance: few
CDR3aa: CASSQGTAGSEELFF

d_gene: -
v_gene: TRBV19
len: 15
abundance: -
CDR3aa: CASSMTEGASYEQYF

d_gene: -
v_gene: TRBV5-1
len: 14
abundance: -
CDR3aa: CASSLVGFQETQYF

d_gene: -
v_gene: TRBV4-2
len: 13
abundance: -
CDR3aa: CASASRRGHEQFF

d_gene: -
v_gene: TRBV13
len: 14
abundance: -
CDR3aa: CASSLGTPNTEAFF

d_gene: -
v_gene: TRBV7-9
len: 14
abundance: -
CDR3aa: CASSLVSGLTEQFF

d_gene: TRBD1
v_gene: TRBV2
len: 15
abundance: few
CDR3aa: CASRGTVSSYNEQFF

d_gene: TRBD2
v_gene: TRBV20-1
len: 18
abundance: few
CDR3aa: CSASSGRGGLAGAGEQFF

d_gene: TRBD2
v_gene: TRBV4-1
len: 17
abundance: -
CDR3aa: CASSQALLAVHANTQYF

d_gene: -
v_gene: TRBV28
len: 16
abundance: few
CDR3aa: CASSFITQGPGTEAFF

d_gene: TRBD1
v_gene: TRBV12-3/TRBV12-4
len: 16
abundance: once
CDR3aa: CASRNDRGIVYTEAFF

d_gene: TRBD2
v_gene: TRBV6-5
len: 17
abundance: few
CDR3aa: CTSSYATSGSLSYEQYF

d_gene: -
v_gene: TRBV20-1
len: 15
abundance: few
CDR3aa: CSARRDMPRKDTQYF

d_gene: -
v_gene: TRBV7-6
len: 13
abundance: -
CDR3aa: CASSPTGDSEQYF

d_gene: TRBD2
v_gene: TRBV12-3/TRBV12-4
len: 18
abundance: few
CDR3aa: CASSPAYKGGYGAWELFF

d_gene: -
v_gene: TRBV21-1
len: 16
abundance: few
CDR3aa: CASSKGGSNRTDTQYF

d_gene: -
v_gene: TRBV10-3
len: 14
abundance: -
CDR3aa: CAISESQGYNEQFF

d_gene: TRBD2
v_gene: TRBV7-6
len: 16
abundance: -
CDR3aa: CASSLGTSGSLNTQYF

d_gene: -
v_gene: TRBV20-1
len: 13
abundance: many
CDR3aa: CSARNTRGTEAFF

d_gene: TRBD1
v_gene: TRBV24-1
len: 14
abundance: few
CDR3aa: CATSAPGQGYEQYF

d_gene: TRBD1
v_gene: TRBV12-3/TRBV12-4
len: 16
abundance: many
CDR3aa: CASSLTGGWGTDTQYF